This T cell receptor beta chain was sequenced during a study of memory CD4+ T cells and cytomegalovirus serostatus. General observations from the study: Of under 200 reported CMV TCRbeta sequences, under 80 were found in memory CD4+ repertoires.

The data were produced by immunoSEQ multiplex PCR, yet TCRdb's version contains in-frame clones alone and is incomplete. This table has 50,000 to 60,000 clones, approximately 82% appearing once. Turning to this clone: Its antigen is currently unknown.

Single viable CD3+CD4+CD8-CD45RO+ cells were sorted as the memory CD4+ T cells. Sequencing used memory CD4+ T cells from blood. The TCR originated in an adult in good health and CMV-seropositive.

DNA for the CDR3: TGTGCCAGCAGCTTAGTCCCGACTAGTACAAGGTATTTT. Protein sequence: CASSLVPTSTRYF. The chain employs TRBV11-2 and TRBJ2-3; perhaps TRBD2 as D (6 bases). CDR1 and CDR2 (germline): SGHAT, FQNNGV. This CDR3 spans 13 amino acids. The V gene lost 1 base and the J gene lost 14 bases, with 16 bases spanning the gap.